The table lists the clone carrying this TCR beta chain with a few counts. Its specificity is unknown. The ends were cut back, 2 bases at V and 0 bases at J, with 11 bases in the middle. The length of the CDR3 is 16 residues. CDR1 is MNHEY, CDR2 SVGAGI, per germline. This sample was taken from a study of T-cell reconstitution after alpha-beta-depleted transplantation in children. Findings of the study overall: Newly made T cells mostly supplied T-cell counts and diversity one year after transplant.

Preparation of the TCRbeta library was carried out with unique molecular identifiers. TCRdb passed the PCR reads through MiXCR, listing each CDR3 protein once. The sample contains fewer than 150,000 distinct CDR3 sequences, roughly 10% of which appear only once. The chain is built from TRBV6-5 and TRBJ2-1, with D possibly TRBD2 on 5 matching bases. The sample was PBMCs, mostly from graft donor cells, taken 180 days after TCRalphabeta/CD19-depleted stem cell transplant. The receptor comes from a girl under three years old who had a stem cell transplant for combined immunodeficiency, so the T cells may come from the graft donor. CDR3 in amino acids: CASSYAVEGSYNEQFF. DNA for the CDR3: TGTGCCAGCAGTTACGCCGTCGAGGGCTCCTACAATGAGCAGTTCTTC.